This section outlines one T cell receptor beta chain sequence together with its context. Categorization into cohorts depended on clinical history that participants reported. CDR1 and CDR2 from the germline V gene are LNHDA and SQIVND (reference sequence). The V end was cut by 5 bases, the J end by 3 bases, with 10 bases between. The CDR3 spans 14 residues. This sample is drawn from a study of blood T cell repertoires in COVID-19. Looking at the study overall: Nucleic acid was either cDNA or gDNA, and it came from T cells, B-cell-depleted T cells, or PBMCs.

Study processing details: Reference gene primer amplification in the assay estimated nucleated cell counts. Only in-frame clones appear in the TCRdb table, and some are missing; sequencing was by immunoSEQ multiplex PCR. That table is the source of V, J and clone size, and D and trimming were worked out from the DNA. Altogether 380,000 or so clones are present, roughly 86% being singletons, with the ten largest covering 2% to 2.5%. The V and J genes are TRBV19 and TRBJ2-2; tentative D call: TRBD2 (6 bases). The receptor was derived from a woman aged 40 to 50 with acute COVID-19. Sequencing used PBMCs or T cells enriched from blood (not recorded which). CDR3 protein: CASSAGRDTGELFF. CDR3 coding DNA: TGTGCCAGTAGTGCGGGACGAGACACCGGGGAGCTGTTTTTT.